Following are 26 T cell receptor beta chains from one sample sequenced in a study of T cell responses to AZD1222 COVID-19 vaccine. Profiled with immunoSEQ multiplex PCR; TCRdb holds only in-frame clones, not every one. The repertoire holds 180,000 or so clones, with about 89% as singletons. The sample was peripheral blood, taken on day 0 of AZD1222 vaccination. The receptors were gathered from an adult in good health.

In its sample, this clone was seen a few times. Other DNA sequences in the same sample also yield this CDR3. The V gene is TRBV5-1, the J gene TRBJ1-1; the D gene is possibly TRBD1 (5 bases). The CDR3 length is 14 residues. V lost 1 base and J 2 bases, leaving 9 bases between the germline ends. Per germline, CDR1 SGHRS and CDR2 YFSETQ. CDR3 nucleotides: TGCGCCAGCAGCTTGAGCCAGGGAAACACTGAAGCTTTCTTT. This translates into CASSLSQGNTEAFF.

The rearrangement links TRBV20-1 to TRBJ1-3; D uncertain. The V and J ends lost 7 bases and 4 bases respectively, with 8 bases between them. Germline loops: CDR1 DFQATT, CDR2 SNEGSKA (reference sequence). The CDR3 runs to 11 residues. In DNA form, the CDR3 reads TGCAGTGGATTAAAAGGAAACACCATATATTTT. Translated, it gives CSGLKGNTIYF.

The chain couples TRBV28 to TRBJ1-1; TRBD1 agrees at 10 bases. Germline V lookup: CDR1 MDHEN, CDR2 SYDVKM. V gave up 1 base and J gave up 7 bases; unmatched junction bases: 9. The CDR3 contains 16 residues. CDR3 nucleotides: TGTGCCAGCAGTTTATATGGGGACAGGGGCGCGGTTGAAGCTTTCTTT. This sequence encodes CASSLYGDRGAVEAFF.

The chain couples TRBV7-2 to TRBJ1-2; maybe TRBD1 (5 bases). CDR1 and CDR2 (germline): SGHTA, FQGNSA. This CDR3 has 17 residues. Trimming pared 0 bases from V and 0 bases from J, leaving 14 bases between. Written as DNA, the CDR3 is TGTGCCAGCAGCTTAGCCTCGCGGCAGGGAGCTAACTATGGCTACACCTTC. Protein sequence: CASSLASRQGANYGYTF.

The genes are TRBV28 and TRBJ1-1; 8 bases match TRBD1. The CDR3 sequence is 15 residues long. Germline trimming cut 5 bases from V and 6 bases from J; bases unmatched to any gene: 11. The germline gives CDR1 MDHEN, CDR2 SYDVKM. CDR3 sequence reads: CASSTAGGHVSEAFF. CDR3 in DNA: TGTGCCAGCAGTACCGCAGGGGGCCACGTCTCTGAAGCTTTCTTT.

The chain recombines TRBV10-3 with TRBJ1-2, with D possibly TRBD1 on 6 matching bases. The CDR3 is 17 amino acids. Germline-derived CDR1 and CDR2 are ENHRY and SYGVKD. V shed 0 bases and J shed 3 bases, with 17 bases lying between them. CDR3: CAISESIGSGEDYGYTF. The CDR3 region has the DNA TGTGCCATCAGTGAGTCGATTGGGTCAGGGGAGGACTATGGCTACACCTTC.

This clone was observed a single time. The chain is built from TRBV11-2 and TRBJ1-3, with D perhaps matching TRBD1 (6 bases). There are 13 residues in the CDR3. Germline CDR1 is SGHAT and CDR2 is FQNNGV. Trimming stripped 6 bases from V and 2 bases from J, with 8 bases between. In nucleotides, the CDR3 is TGTGCCAGCAGGGACAGCGCTGGAAACACCATATATTTT. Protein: CASRDSAGNTIYF.

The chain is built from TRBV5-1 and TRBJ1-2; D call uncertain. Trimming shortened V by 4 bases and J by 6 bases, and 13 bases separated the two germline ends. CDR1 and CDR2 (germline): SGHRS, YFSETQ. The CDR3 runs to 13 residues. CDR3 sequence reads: CASSAGGGDGYTF. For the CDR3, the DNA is TGCGCCAGCAGCGCCGGAGGTGGGGATGGCTACACCTTC.

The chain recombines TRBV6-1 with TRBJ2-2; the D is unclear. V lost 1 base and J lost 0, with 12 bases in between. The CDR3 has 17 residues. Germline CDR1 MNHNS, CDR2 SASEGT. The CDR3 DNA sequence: TGTGCCAGCAGTGAAGTTTGGACGTTCGCGAACACCGGGGAGCTGTTTTTT. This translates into CASSEVWTFANTGELFF.

In nucleotides, the CDR3 is TGCAGCGTTGGGTTGGGGAGTACGGGCACTGAAGCTTTCTTT. Its translation is CSVGLGSTGTEAFF. The rearrangement uses TRBV29-1 and TRBJ1-1, with D unclear. The germline V gene encodes CDR1 SQVTM and CDR2 ANQGSEA. V gave up 4 bases and J gave up 4 bases, with 16 bases separating them. This CDR3 spans 14 amino acids.

As DNA, the CDR3 is TGTGCCATCAGCGGTCCAGGGGGTGGCACAGATACGCAGTATTTT. It translates to CAISGPGGGTDTQYF. The V and J genes are TRBV10-3 and TRBJ2-3; 7 bases line up with TRBD1. Germline CDR1 and CDR2: ENHRY and SYGVKD. This CDR3 is 15 amino acids long. V trimming: 6 bases; J trimming: 1 base; junction bases outside the gene matches: 7.

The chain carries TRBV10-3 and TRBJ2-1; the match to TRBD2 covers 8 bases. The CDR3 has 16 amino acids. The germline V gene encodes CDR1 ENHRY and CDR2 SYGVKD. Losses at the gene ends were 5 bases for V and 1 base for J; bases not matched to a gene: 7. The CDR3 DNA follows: TGTGCCATCAGTCCCAGCGGGAGAGGGTCCTACAATGAGCAGTTCTTC. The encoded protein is CAISPSGRGSYNEQFF.

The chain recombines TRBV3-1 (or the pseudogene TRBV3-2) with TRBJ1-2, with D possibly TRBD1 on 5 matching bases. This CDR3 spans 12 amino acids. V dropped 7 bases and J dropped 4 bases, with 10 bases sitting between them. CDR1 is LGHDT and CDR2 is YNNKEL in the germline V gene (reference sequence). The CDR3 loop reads CASTDSIYGYTF. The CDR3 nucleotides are TGTGCCAGCACCGACAGTATCTATGGCTACACCTTC.

The CDR3 nucleotides are TGCGCCAGCAGCCAAGTGGGGACACCCTATGGCTACACCTTC. Protein: CASSQVGTPYGYTF. This chain connects TRBV4-1 to TRBJ1-2; D perhaps matches TRBD1 (6 bases). Deletions cut 1 base from V and 4 bases from J, with 10 bases between. The CDR3 is 14 residues long. Germline V CDR1 and CDR2: MGHRA, YSYEKL.

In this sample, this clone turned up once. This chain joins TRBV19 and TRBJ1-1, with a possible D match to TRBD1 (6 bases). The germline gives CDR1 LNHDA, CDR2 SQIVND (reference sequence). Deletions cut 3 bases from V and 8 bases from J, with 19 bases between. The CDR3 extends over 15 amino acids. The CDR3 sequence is CASSMFQGQVREAFF. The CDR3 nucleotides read TGTGCCAGTAGTATGTTTCAGGGGCAGGTTCGGGAAGCTTTCTTT.

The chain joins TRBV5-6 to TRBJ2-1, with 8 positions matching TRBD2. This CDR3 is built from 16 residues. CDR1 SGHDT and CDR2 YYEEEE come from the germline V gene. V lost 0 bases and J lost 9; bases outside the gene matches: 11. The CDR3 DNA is TGTGCCAGCAGCTTGGCCGGGCTAGCGGGTAGAGGTGAGCAGTTCTTC. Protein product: CASSLAGLAGRGEQFF.

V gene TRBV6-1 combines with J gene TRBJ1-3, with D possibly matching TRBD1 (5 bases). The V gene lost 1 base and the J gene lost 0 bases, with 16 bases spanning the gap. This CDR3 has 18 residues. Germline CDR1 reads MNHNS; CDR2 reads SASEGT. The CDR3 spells CASSEVAGLGVSGNTIYF. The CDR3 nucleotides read TGTGCCAGCAGTGAAGTCGCAGGCTTGGGGGTCTCTGGAAACACCATATATTTT.

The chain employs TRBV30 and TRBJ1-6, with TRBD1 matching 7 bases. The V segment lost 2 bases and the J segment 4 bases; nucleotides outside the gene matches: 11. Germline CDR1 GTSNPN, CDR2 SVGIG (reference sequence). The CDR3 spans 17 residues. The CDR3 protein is CAWSLGIAGGYNSPLHF. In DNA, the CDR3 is TGTGCCTGGAGTTTGGGTATTGCAGGGGGGTATAATTCACCCCTCCACTTT.

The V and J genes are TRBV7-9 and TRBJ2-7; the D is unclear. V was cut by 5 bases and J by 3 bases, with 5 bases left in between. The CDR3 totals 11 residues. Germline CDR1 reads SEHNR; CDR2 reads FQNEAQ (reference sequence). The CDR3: CASSPGYEQYF. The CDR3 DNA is TGTGCCAGCAGCCCTGGCTACGAGCAGTACTTC.

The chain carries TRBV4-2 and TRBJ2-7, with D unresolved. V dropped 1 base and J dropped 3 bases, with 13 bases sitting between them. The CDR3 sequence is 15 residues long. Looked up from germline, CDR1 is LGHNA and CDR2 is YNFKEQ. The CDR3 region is CASSQARILGYEQYF. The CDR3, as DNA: TGTGCCAGCAGCCAAGCGCGTATTTTGGGCTACGAGCAGTACTTC.

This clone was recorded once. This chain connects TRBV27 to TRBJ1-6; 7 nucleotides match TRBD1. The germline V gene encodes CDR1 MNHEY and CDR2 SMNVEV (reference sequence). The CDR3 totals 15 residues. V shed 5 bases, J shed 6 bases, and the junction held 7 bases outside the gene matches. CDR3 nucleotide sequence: TGTGCCAGCAGTCCCGGAACAGGGGTTAATTCACCCCTCCACTTT. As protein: CASSPGTGVNSPLHF.

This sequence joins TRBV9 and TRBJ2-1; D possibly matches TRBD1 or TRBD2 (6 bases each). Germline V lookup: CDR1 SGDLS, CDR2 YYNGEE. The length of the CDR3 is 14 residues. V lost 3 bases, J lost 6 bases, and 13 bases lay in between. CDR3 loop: CASSAEGVGNEQFF. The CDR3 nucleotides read TGTGCCAGCAGCGCGGAGGGGGTTGGCAATGAGCAGTTCTTC.

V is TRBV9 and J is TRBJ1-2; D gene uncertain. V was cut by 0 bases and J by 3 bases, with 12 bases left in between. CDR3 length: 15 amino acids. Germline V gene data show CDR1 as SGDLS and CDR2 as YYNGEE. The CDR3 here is CASSVDRVKDYGYTF. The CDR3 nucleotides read TGTGCCAGCAGCGTAGATCGAGTAAAGGACTATGGCTACACCTTC.

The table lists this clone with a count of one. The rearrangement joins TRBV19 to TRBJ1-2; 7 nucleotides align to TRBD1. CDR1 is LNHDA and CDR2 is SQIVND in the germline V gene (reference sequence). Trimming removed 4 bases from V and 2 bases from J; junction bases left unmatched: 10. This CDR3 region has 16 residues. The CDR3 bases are TGTGCCAGTAGTACCCAAGGTGGCAGGGGGAACTATGGCTACACCTTC. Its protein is CASSTQGGRGNYGYTF.

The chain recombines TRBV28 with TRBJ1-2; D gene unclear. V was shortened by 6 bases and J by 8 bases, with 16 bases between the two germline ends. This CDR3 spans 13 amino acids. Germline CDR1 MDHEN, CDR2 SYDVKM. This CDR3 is CASSPDGVLGYTF. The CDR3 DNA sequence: TGTGCCAGCAGCCCGGACGGAGTCCTGGGCTACACCTTC.

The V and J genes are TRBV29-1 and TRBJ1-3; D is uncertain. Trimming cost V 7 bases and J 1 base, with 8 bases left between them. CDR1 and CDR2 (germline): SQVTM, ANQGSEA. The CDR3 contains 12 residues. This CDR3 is CSAGVSGNTIYF. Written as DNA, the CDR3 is TGCAGCGCCGGGGTATCTGGAAACACCATATATTTT.